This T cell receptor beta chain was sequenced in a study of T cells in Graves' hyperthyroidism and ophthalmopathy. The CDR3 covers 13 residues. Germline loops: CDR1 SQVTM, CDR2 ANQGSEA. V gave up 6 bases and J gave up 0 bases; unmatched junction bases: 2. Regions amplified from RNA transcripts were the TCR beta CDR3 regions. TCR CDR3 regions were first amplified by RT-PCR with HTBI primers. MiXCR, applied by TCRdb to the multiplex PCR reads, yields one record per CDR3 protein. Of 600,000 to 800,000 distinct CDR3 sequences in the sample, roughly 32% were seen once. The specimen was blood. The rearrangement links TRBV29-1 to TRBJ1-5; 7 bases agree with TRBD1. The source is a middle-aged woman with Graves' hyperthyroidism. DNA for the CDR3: TGCAGCGTAGGGGGCAGTAGCAATCAGCCCCAGCATTTT. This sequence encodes CSVGGSSNQPQHF.